This paragraph reports one T cell receptor (beta chain). What antigen it recognizes has not been identified. Base qualities are missing; no much larger clone stands one base away. This sample was taken from a study of OX40 agonist ivuxolimab in advanced cancers. About the investigation overall: Ivuxolimab, which targeted the costimulatory receptor OX40 (CD134), was an agonistic, fully human IgG2 monoclonal antibody. A male proportion of 82.7% and a mean age of around 60 years, ranging from 23 to 79, were recorded for the dose-escalation cohort. Intravenous ivuxolimab was administered to patients every 2 weeks at six dose levels: 0.01, 0.1, 0.3, 1.5, 3 and 10 mg/kg. Partial responses occurred in three dose-escalation patients: two with cutaneous melanoma and one with hepatocellular carcinoma. Among the 50 to 55 dose-escalation patients, around 19 had hepatocellular carcinoma, 15 or so melanoma, 9 renal cell carcinoma and 9 head and neck cancer. The purpose of peripheral TCRbeta sequencing was to test whether ivuxolimab changed TCR sequence diversity and led to clonal T-cell expansion. Patients were allowed to have had prior anti-PD-1, anti-PD-L1 or anti-CTLA-4 therapy, and more than 35% of the dose-escalation patients had been treated with checkpoint inhibitors. The paper covers the monotherapy dose-escalation part of the phase I ivuxolimab trial, which included N ≈ 57 patients. The investigation overall reported the following: Antigen specificity was not determined for the clonally expanded peripheral T cells. At doses of 0.1 to 3.0 mg/kg, clonal expansion of both CD4+ and CD8+ T cells in blood was seen between baseline and week 6. After ivuxolimab, expanded clones were on average more numerous among CD8+ T cells than among CD4+ T cells. In partial responders in the 0.1-3.0 mg/kg groups, normalized peripheral clonal expansion was found to be among the lowest, especially among CD8+ T cells. Low levels of normalized T-cell clonal expansion were also seen in some patients who did not respond.

For CDR1 and CDR2, the germline V gene lists WSHSY and SAAADI. V trim: 2 bases; J trim: 4 bases; unmatched bases: 10. The CDR3 holds 17 amino acids from the cysteine to the phenylalanine. The read is trimmed to its CDR3 DNA, 51 bases read in frame from base 1. Patients with a history of autoimmune disease or receiving systemic immunosuppression were excluded from the trial. Peripheral blood for TCR sequencing was collected from all dose cohorts at baseline, on cycle 4 day 1, and on cycle 7 day 1. Samples were obtained from an open-label, multicenter, first-in-human phase I dose-escalation trial of ivuxolimab. Adults with locally advanced or metastatic head and neck squamous cell, hepatocellular, melanoma or renal cell carcinoma were enrolled in the trial. Before TCR sequencing, CD4+ T cells and CD8+ T cells were sorted from peripheral blood as separate populations. Genomic DNA was extracted from sorted cells for sequencing of the TCRbeta CDR3 region. TCRbeta CDR3 regions were sequenced using the immunoSEQ Assay. Entries here come from immuneACCESS through TCRdb and include only in-frame sequences with V and J called. Some clones fail to appear in such tables; in the studies checked, an unresolved V gene covers under half of the shortfall, and the cause of the remainder is unknown. This sample holds under 75,000 clones; approximately 91% were observed only once. The top ten hold 0.77% of the sample.

Sequencing was performed on CD4+ or CD8+ T cells sorted from blood, taken in a trial of the OX40 agonist ivuxolimab. The receptor was isolated from an adult with an advanced solid tumor such as melanoma, head and neck, liver or kidney cancer. The rearrangement joined TRBV10-2 to TRBJ2-7; TRBD2 aligns with 11 central bases. The CDR3 amino acid sequence is: CASSEPLTLAGGYEQYF. The bases read TGCGCCAGCAGTGAGCCGCTTACTCTAGCGGGAGGATACGAGCAGTACTTC.